The 28 T cell receptor beta chains presented below share a single source sample, sequenced in a study of cytomegalovirus exposure and HLA in healthy donors. Generated by immunoSEQ multiplex PCR, the TCRdb table keeps only in-frame clones and is missing some. The sample lists 200,000 to 250,000 clones; roughly 83% were seen once. Sequencing used PBMCs. These receptors all come from a woman younger than 45 in good health and CMV-seropositive.

V is TRBV11-1 and J is TRBJ1-5; D gene unclear. The CDR3 has 13 amino acids. Trimming removed 4 bases at V and 5 bases at J, with 9 bases between. CDR1 and CDR2 from the germline V gene are SGHAT and FQDESV (reference sequence). CDR3 protein: CASSSNLYQPQHF. The CDR3 DNA follows: TGTGCCAGCAGCTCGAATCTTTATCAGCCCCAGCATTTT. The variable domain in full, completed from reference TRBV11-1 and TRBJ1-5, reads EAEVAQSPRYKITEKSQAVAFWCDPISGHATLYWYRQILGQGPELLVQFQDESVVDDSQLPKDRFSAERLKGVDSTLKIQPAELGDSAMYLCASSSNLYQPQHFGDGTRLSIL.

The genes are TRBV28 and TRBJ2-7; 8 positions agree with TRBD2. From germline, CDR1 is MDHEN and CDR2 SYDVKM. This CDR3 comprises 15 residues. With 4 bases clipped from V and 4 bases from J, the junction kept 9 bases outside the gene matches. The CDR3 reads CASSSLTSEAYEQYF. The CDR3 DNA reads as TGTGCCAGCAGTTCACTGACTAGCGAGGCTTACGAGCAGTACTTC.

The V gene is TRBV21-1, the J gene TRBJ2-7; TRBD2 is the table's D call, not checked against the DNA. TRBV21-1 is a documented pseudogene. CDR3 length: 17 amino acids. The CDR3 region has the DNA TGTGCCAGCAGCAAAATCCGGATGGAGGGGCCCTACTACGAGCAGTACTTC. Protein: CASSKIRMEGPYYEQYF.

This chain joins TRBV11-2 and TRBJ2-7; 8 bases match TRBD2. The CDR3 is made up of 17 amino acids. The germline V gene has CDR1 SGHAT and CDR2 FQNNGV. The V and J ends lost 5 bases and 4 bases, in that order; junction bases with no gene match: 16. The CDR3, as DNA: TGTGCCAGCAGCCGGTCGGGATGGAGCGGGAGTACGTACGAGCAGTACTTC. This gives the protein CASSRSGWSGSTYEQYF.

This sequence joins TRBV19 and TRBJ2-3; 7 bases map to TRBD2. The CDR3 is made up of 15 amino acids. With V trimmed by 3 bases and J by 0 bases, 3 bases remained unmatched. Per the germline V gene, CDR1 is LNHDA and CDR2 is SQIVND (reference sequence). Here the CDR3 DNA reads TGTGCCAGTAGTATCGGCGGGGGAAGCACAGATACGCAGTATTTT. Protein product: CASSIGGGSTDTQYF.

This sequence joins TRBV29-1 and TRBJ2-1; a possible D gene is TRBD2 (6 bases). This CDR3 contains 15 residues. CDR1 SQVTM and CDR2 ANQGSEA come from the germline V gene. The DNA for the CDR3 is TGCAGTAGCCTCGGGGGAGCGATGGCCTACAATGAGCAGTTCTTC. The encoded protein is CSSLGGAMAYNEQFF.

V and J are TRBV11-2 and TRBJ1-1, with 8 bases aligning to TRBD1. The CDR3 totals 17 residues. In germline, CDR1 is SGHAT, CDR2 FQNNGV. V was clipped by 1 base and J by 0 bases; unmatched bases: 7. This CDR3 reads CASSLVQGEKVNTEAFF. The CDR3 DNA sequence: TGTGCCAGCAGCTTAGTACAGGGGGAAAAGGTGAACACTGAAGCTTTCTTT.

Only one count was recorded for this clone. The rearrangement uses TRBV27 and TRBJ2-1; 10 nucleotides align to TRBD2. V lost 6 bases and J lost 2; bases outside the gene matches: 7. This CDR3 is 16 amino acids long. From germline, CDR1 is MNHEY and CDR2 SMNVEV (reference sequence). CDR3 protein: CASRKKAGGPYNEQFF. DNA of the CDR3: TGTGCCAGCAGAAAAAAAGCGGGAGGGCCCTACAATGAGCAGTTCTTC.

The CDR3: CASSPQGLAGAGSKNIQYF. CDR3 nucleotide sequence: TGTGCCAGCAGCCCCCAGGGGCTAGCGGGAGCCGGATCCAAAAACATTCAGTACTTC. The chain is built from TRBV7-8 and TRBJ2-4; 10 bases are shared with TRBD2. Germline CDR1 reads SGHVS; CDR2 reads FQNEAQ. V dropped 5 bases and J dropped 2; count of bases not matched to a gene: 15. This CDR3 spans 19 amino acids.

The rearrangement joins TRBV6-5 to TRBJ2-7; TRBD1 matches 7 bases. Germline assignment: CDR1 MNHEY and CDR2 SVGAGI. The CDR3 covers 14 residues. V shed 7 bases and J 2 bases; nucleotides not matched to a gene: 8. This chain's CDR3 is CASKYMQGAYEQYF. The CDR3 DNA sequence: TGTGCCAGCAAATATATGCAGGGGGCCTACGAGCAGTACTTC.

V and J are TRBV20-1 and TRBJ2-1; D is possibly TRBD1 (6 bases). Germline V CDR1 and CDR2: DFQATT, SNEGSKA (reference sequence). The CDR3 is 11 amino acids. V was pared by 6 bases and J by 14 bases, with 17 bases between. This chain's CDR3 is CSAYRTDLEFF. CDR3 sequence (DNA): TGCAGTGCCTACAGGACAGACCTTGAGTTCTTC.

On this clone: At one end, the junction sequence differs from germline, possibly due to a read error. The V call is TRBV7-7, the J call TRBJ2-5; D might be TRBD2 (6 bases). CDR1 and CDR2 from the germline V gene are SSHAT and FNYEAQ (reference sequence). There are 14 residues in the CDR3. The CDR3 nucleotides are TGTGCTAGCAGCCCTATCGGGGGCCAAGAGACCCAGTACTTC. Protein sequence: CASSPIGGQETQYF.

V is TRBV11-2 and J is TRBJ2-7, with 9 bases that match TRBD1. The CDR3 extends over 16 amino acids. The junction had 11 bases not matched to a gene; V was cut back by 5 bases and J by 3 bases. Per germline, CDR1 SGHAT and CDR2 FQNNGV. CDR3 in amino acids: CASSAISGTGFYEQYF. Written as DNA, the CDR3 is TGTGCCAGCAGCGCGATTTCCGGGACAGGGTTCTACGAGCAGTACTTC.

The chain carries TRBV16 and TRBJ2-1; 12 bases line up with TRBD1. CDR1 and CDR2 from the germline V gene are KGHSY and FQNENV. The CDR3 loop spans 15 amino acids. Losses at the gene ends were 4 bases for V and 16 bases for J; bases not matched to a gene: 14. The CDR3, as DNA: TGTGCCAGCAGCCCCGGGACAGGGGGCGACCCTCTGTATTTCTTC. This encodes CASSPGTGGDPLYFF.

This clone was detected only once. The chain has TRBV5-6 and TRBJ1-1, with D uncertain. V gave up 0 bases and J gave up 5 bases, with 8 bases separating them. Germline V CDR1 and CDR2: SGHDT, YYEEEE. The CDR3 length is 13 residues. CDR3 region: CASSLAVGTEAFF. The CDR3 DNA sequence: TGTGCCAGCAGCTTGGCGGTCGGGACTGAAGCTTTCTTT.

J is TRBJ2-7 and V is TRBV11-3; the D gene is possibly TRBD1 (6 bases). CDR1 and CDR2 from the germline V gene are SGHNT and YENEEA. The V end lost 3 bases, the J end lost 1 base, and 19 bases lay between the germline ends. The CDR3 length is 17 residues. CDR3 nucleotide sequence: TGTGCCAGCAGCTTTTCACTGGGGGCAGGGGAATCCTACGAGCAGTACTTC. Protein product: CASSFSLGAGESYEQYF.

This clone was seen only once. The CDR3 here is CASSPRTGGNFIGELFF. CDR3 sequence (DNA): TGTGCCAGCAGCCCTAGGACAGGGGGAAATTTTATCGGGGAGCTGTTTTTT. V gene TRBV9 combines with J gene TRBJ2-2, with 10 bases aligning to TRBD1. After removal of 4 bases from V and 7 bases from J, the junction contained 13 bases not matched to a gene. CDR3 size: 17 residues. Germline V gives CDR1 SGDLS, CDR2 YYNGEE.

The rearrangement uses TRBV30 and TRBJ1-2, with 7 positions matching TRBD1. V lost 2 bases to trimming and J lost 7 bases; unmatched junction nucleotides: 16. From germline, CDR1 is GTSNPN and CDR2 SVGIG (reference sequence). The CDR3 covers 16 residues. In DNA, the CDR3 is TGTGCCTGGAGTCTATTGAGGTCAGGGGGAAAGGGTGGCTACACCTTC. This codes for CAWSLLRSGGKGGYTF.

The chain is built from TRBV19 and TRBJ1-2; the match to TRBD1 covers 9 bases. Germline V lookup: CDR1 LNHDA, CDR2 SQIVND (reference sequence). This CDR3 spans 15 amino acids. With 2 bases clipped from V and 4 bases from J, the junction kept 5 bases outside the gene matches. CDR3 loop: CASSITGQGRYGYTF. The CDR3 bases are TGTGCCAGTAGTATAACGGGACAGGGACGCTATGGCTACACCTTC.

The rearrangement links TRBV15 to TRBJ1-3, with D hard to call. Germline CDR1 LNHNV, CDR2 YYDKDF (reference sequence). Deletions cut 0 bases from V and 7 bases from J, with 19 bases between. There are 17 residues in the CDR3. CDR3 sequence reads: CATSRDLSDGIGNTIYF. Written as DNA, the CDR3 is TGTGCCACCAGCAGAGATCTGTCCGACGGGATCGGGAACACCATATATTTT.

The V call is TRBV29-1, the J call TRBJ2-1, with D unresolved. From germline, CDR1 is SQVTM and CDR2 ANQGSEA. With 8 bases removed from V and 5 bases from J, the gap between germline ends came to 10 bases. The CDR3 is 11 amino acids. The CDR3 loop reads CSSARNNEQFF. The CDR3 DNA follows: TGCAGCTCGGCGAGGAACAATGAGCAGTTCTTC.

CDR3 DNA sequence: TGTGCCAGCAGTGTGCTGGGGGCAACTAATGAAAAACTGTTTTTT. It specifies CASSVLGATNEKLFF. The chain recombines TRBV6-1 with TRBJ1-4; maybe TRBD1 (5 bases). V was trimmed by 4 bases and J by 0 bases, leaving 9 bases between them. This CDR3 has 15 residues. Germline V gives CDR1 MNHNS, CDR2 SASEGT.

The chain combines TRBV6-1 with TRBJ2-5; D is unclear. The germline V gene encodes CDR1 MNHNS and CDR2 SASEGT. Trimming shortened V by 6 bases and J by 1 base, and 3 bases separated the two germline ends. The CDR3 has 11 residues. The CDR3 loop reads CASRLQETQYF. CDR3 nucleotides: TGTGCCAGCAGGCTCCAAGAGACCCAGTACTTC.

Concerning this clone itself: At one of its ends the junction is not consistent with the germline gene, which may arise from a read error. This chain uses TRBV27 with TRBJ1-4; 9 bases match TRBD1. CDR1 is MNHEY and CDR2 is SMNVEV in the germline V gene (reference sequence). The CDR3 runs to 16 residues. The CDR3 coding sequence is TGTGCCAGCAGTTTACGGGACAGGGACCCTAAGGAAAAACTGTTTTTT. Residues: CASSLRDRDPKEKLFF. The full variable domain, with the rest looked up from reference TRBV27 and TRBJ1-4, is EAQVTQNPRYLITVTGKKLTVTCSQNMNHEYMSWYRQDPGLGLRQIYYSMNVEVTDKGDVPEGYKVSRKEKRNFPLILESPSPNQTSLYFCASSLRDRDPKEKLFFGSGTQLSVL.

In regard to this clone: The sample has other DNA sequences that encode this CDR3 too. The rearrangement joins TRBV27 to TRBJ1-2; D is ambiguous. The germline V gene has CDR1 MNHEY and CDR2 SMNVEV (reference sequence). V dropped 2 bases and J dropped 2 bases, with 6 bases sitting between them. This CDR3 region has 13 residues. CDR3 region: CASSLTANYGYTF. The CDR3 DNA follows: TGTGCCAGCAGTTTAACAGCGAACTATGGCTACACCTTC.

The V gene is TRBV27, the J gene TRBJ2-5, with no clear D. V gave up 3 bases and J gave up 4 bases, with 12 bases separating them. Germline lookup yields CDR1 MNHEY and CDR2 SMNVEV (reference sequence). The CDR3 totals 14 residues. CDR3 nucleotides: TGTGCCAGCAGTTTGGTTTCGAGGACAGAGACCCAGTACTTC. The encoded protein is CASSLVSRTETQYF.

Turning to this clone: This sample also contains other DNA sequences that code for the same CDR3. This rearrangement joins TRBV30 to TRBJ2-7; D remains unclear. The ends were cut back, 0 bases at V and 4 bases at J, with 7 bases in the middle. Per the germline V gene, CDR1 is GTSNPN and CDR2 is SVGIG (reference sequence). CDR3 size: 12 residues. This chain's CDR3 is CAWSVSRYEQYF. The CDR3 region has the DNA TGTGCCTGGAGTGTATCCAGGTACGAGCAGTACTTC.

Relative to its sample, this clone is medium-sized. The V gene is TRBV7-2, the J gene TRBJ2-5; D is unclear. Germline V CDR1 and CDR2: SGHTA, FQGNSA. The CDR3 extends over 13 amino acids. Trimming shortened V by 2 bases and J by 6 bases, and 10 bases separated the two germline ends. DNA for the CDR3: TGTGCCAGCAGCTTACAGAGGTCCCAGACCCAGTACTTC. This codes for CASSLQRSQTQYF. The full variable domain, with the rest looked up from reference TRBV7-2 and TRBJ2-5, is GAGVSQSPSNKVTEKGKDVELRCDPISGHTALYWYRQSLGQGLEFLIYFQGNSAPDKSGLPSDRFSAERTGGSVSTLTIQRTQQEDSAVYLCASSLQRSQTQYFGPGTRLLVL.